This T cell receptor (beta chain) is from a study of HIV-infected patients and healthy controls. cDNA was made from 400 to 500 ng RNA using alpha and beta constant primers. Each of the alpha and beta chains got its own library through chain-specific third strand synthesis with indices. A single primer pair per chain amplified all rearrangements, with per-molecule barcodes. Via MiXCR, TCRdb re-called the 5' RACE reads, giving one row per CDR3 protein. The sample consists of about 16,000 distinct CDR3 sequences, roughly 9% of them appearing once. Findings and caveats of the study: In healthy controls, MAIT alpha CDR3s were common; in HIV+ repertoires, severely depleted.

No cell fractionation was done, so the repertoire covers all unsorted peripheral blood T cells. On this clonotype itself: The antigen is not known.

The clonotype was recovered from an adult in good health. Specimen: blood.

CDR3 residues: CASSGDYLYNEQFF. In nucleotides, the CDR3 is TGTGCCAGCAGCGGAGACTATCTATACAATGAGCAGTTCTTC. This chain links TRBV7-2 with TRBJ2-1, with D possibly TRBD2 on 5 matching bases. The V end lost 5 bases, the J end lost 4 bases, and 12 bases lay between the germline ends. The CDR3 runs 14 residues. CDR1 is SGHTA, CDR2 FQGNSA, per germline.